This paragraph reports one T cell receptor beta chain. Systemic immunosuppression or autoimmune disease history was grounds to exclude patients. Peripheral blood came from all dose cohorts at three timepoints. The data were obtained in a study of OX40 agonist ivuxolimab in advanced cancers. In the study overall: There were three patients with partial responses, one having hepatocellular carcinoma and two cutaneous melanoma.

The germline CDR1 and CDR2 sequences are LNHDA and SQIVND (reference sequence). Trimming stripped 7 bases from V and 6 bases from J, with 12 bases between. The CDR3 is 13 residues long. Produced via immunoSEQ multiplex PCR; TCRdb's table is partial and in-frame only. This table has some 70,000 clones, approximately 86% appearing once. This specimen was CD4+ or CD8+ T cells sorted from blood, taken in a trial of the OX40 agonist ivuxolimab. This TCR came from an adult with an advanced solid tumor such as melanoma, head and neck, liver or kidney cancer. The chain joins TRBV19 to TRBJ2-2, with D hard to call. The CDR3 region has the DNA TGTGCCAGTACCCGTTCATTTTCCGGGGAGCTGTTTTTT. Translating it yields CASTRSFSGELFF.